Below are 7 T cell receptor beta chains sequenced from a single sample in a study of cytomegalovirus exposure and HLA in healthy donors. The PCR ran on 60 Vbeta and 13 Jbeta primers. The method was immunoSEQ multiplex PCR; TCRdb's version includes in-frame clones alone and lacks a portion of them. The sample holds roughly 120,000 clones, 79% seen once. The sequencing input was PBMCs. These receptor sequences come from a man aged 18 to 30 in good health and CMV-seronegative.

The chain is built from TRBV7-2 and TRBJ2-7, with D tentatively TRBD2 (6 bases). The CDR3 is made up of 13 amino acids. Germline CDR1 reads SGHTA; CDR2 reads FQGNSA. Trimming shortened V by 2 bases and J by 4 bases, and 9 bases separated the two germline ends. CDR3 DNA sequence: TGTGCCAGCAGCTTATCCGGAGGGTACGAGCAGTACGTC. This translates into CASSLSGGYEQYV.

The V call is TRBV5-1, the J call TRBJ1-5, with D unresolved. The CDR3 loop spans 13 amino acids. Germline-derived CDR1 and CDR2 are SGHRS and YFSETQ. Between the trimmed V and J ends, which lost 1 base and 7 bases, there was a span of 9 bases. The CDR3, as DNA: TGCGCCAGCAGCTTGAGCGTAGACCAGCCCCAGCATTTT. Translation gives CASSLSVDQPQHF.

The chain recombines TRBV19 with TRBJ2-1; 7 nucleotides agree with TRBD2. Germline V lookup: CDR1 LNHDA, CDR2 SQIVND (reference sequence). With V trimmed by 5 bases and J by 3 bases, 10 bases remained unmatched. CDR3 length: 16 amino acids. This CDR3 reads CASSPLGGSNYNEQFF. CDR3 nucleotides: TGTGCCAGTAGTCCCCTTGGCGGGAGTAACTACAATGAGCAGTTCTTC.

The V gene is TRBV30, the J gene TRBJ1-4; D is possibly TRBD1 (5 bases). The germline V gene encodes CDR1 GTSNPN and CDR2 SVGIG (reference sequence). V was pared by 4 bases and J by 5 bases, with 20 bases between. This CDR3 is built from 16 residues. The CDR3 coding sequence is TGTGCCTGGACACACAAACGGGGACTCTACAATGAAAAACTGTTTTTT. Its protein product is CAWTHKRGLYNEKLFF.

CDR3 loop: CASSWGDRSYNEQFF. CDR3 bases: TGCGCCAGCAGCTGGGGGGACAGGAGCTACAATGAGCAGTTCTTC. This chain connects TRBV5-1 to TRBJ2-1; TRBD1 matches 8 bases. Germline V CDR1 and CDR2: SGHRS, YFSETQ. With V trimmed by 3 bases and J by 3 bases, 5 bases remained unmatched. The CDR3 is made up of 15 amino acids.

The chain uses TRBV5-5 and TRBJ2-7, with TRBD2 matching 7 bases. This CDR3 is 14 amino acids long. V shed 1 base, J shed 4 bases, and the junction held 5 bases outside the gene matches. Per the germline V gene, CDR1 is SGHKS and CDR2 is YYEKEE (reference sequence). CDR3 sequence: CASSLLAESYEQYF. The CDR3 coding sequence is TGTGCCAGCAGCTTGCTAGCGGAGTCTTACGAGCAGTACTTC. Full variable domain (missing parts from reference TRBV5-5 and TRBJ2-7): DAGVTQSPTHLIKTRGQQVTLRCSPISGHKSVSWYQQVLGQGPQFIFQYYEKEERGRGNFPDRFSARQFPNYSSELNVNALLLGDSALYLCASSLLAESYEQYFGPGTRLTVT.

V and J are TRBV4-3 and TRBJ2-7; 7 bases are shared with TRBD1. From germline, CDR1 is LGHNA and CDR2 YSLEER. The CDR3 has 15 amino acids. The V segment lost 2 bases and the J segment 7 bases; nucleotides outside the gene matches: 11. CDR3 loop: CASSQQRTGVWEQYF. The CDR3 DNA reads as TGCGCCAGCAGCCAACAGCGGACAGGTGTGTGGGAGCAGTACTTC.